These T cell receptor beta chains were read from a single sample in a study of shared clonotypes between healthy human individuals. Produced via immunoSEQ multiplex PCR; TCRdb's table is partial and in-frame only. The data show roughly 2,000,000 clones, around 96% seen once. The sequenced sample consisted of naive CD8+ T cells sorted from blood. Receptors were obtained from a young man in good health. Both conserved end residues are part of each CDR3. The order of the fields is CDR3 protein, CDR3 DNA, V gene, clone size, D gene, J gene. D genes are given only for firm matches. Clone size appears in some rows only: once, few, many, or a class for an expanded clone.

cdr3_aa: CASSFLGQGVTEQFF
cdr3_nt: TGTGCCAGCAGCTTTTTAGGACAGGGAGTAACTGAGCAGTTCTTC
v_call: TRBV7-9
clone_size: .
d_call: TRBD1
j_call: TRBJ2-1

cdr3_aa: CASSPPEGYINYGYTF
cdr3_nt: TGTGCCAGCAGCCCCCCCGAGGGATACATTAACTATGGCTACACCTTC
v_call: TRBV7-9
clone_size: few
d_call: .
j_call: TRBJ1-2

cdr3_aa: CAIGGWDKITEAFF
cdr3_nt: TGTGCCATCGGAGGGTGGGACAAAATCACTGAAGCTTTCTTT
v_call: TRBV28
clone_size: .
d_call: .
j_call: TRBJ1-1

cdr3_aa: CASSLVLQGYPGELFF
cdr3_nt: TGTGCCAGCAGCTTAGTTCTCCAGGGTTACCCCGGGGAGCTGTTTTTT
v_call: TRBV7-9
clone_size: once
d_call: .
j_call: TRBJ2-2

cdr3_aa: CASSRVWGLDREQETQYF
cdr3_nt: TGTGCCAGCTCCAGAGTGTGGGGGTTGGACAGAGAGCAAGAGACCCAGTACTTC
v_call: TRBV18
clone_size: .
d_call: .
j_call: TRBJ2-5

cdr3_aa: CASSHLYAGSDEQFF
cdr3_nt: TGCGCCAGCAGCCATTTGTACGCAGGAAGCGATGAGCAGTTCTTC
v_call: TRBV4-1
clone_size: .
d_call: .
j_call: TRBJ2-1

cdr3_aa: CASSPLTGGDNEQFF
cdr3_nt: TGTGCCAGCAGCCCCCTCACAGGGGGTGATAATGAGCAGTTCTTC
v_call: TRBV5-6
clone_size: .
d_call: TRBD1
j_call: TRBJ2-1

cdr3_aa: CASSLAGVYEQYF
cdr3_nt: TGCGCCAGCAGCTTGGCCGGGGTCTACGAGCAGTACTTC
v_call: TRBV5-1
clone_size: .
d_call: .
j_call: TRBJ2-7

cdr3_aa: CASSFFLGTENTGELFF
cdr3_nt: TGTGCCAGCAGCTTCTTTTTGGGGACAGAGAACACCGGGGAGCTGTTTTTT
v_call: TRBV7-8
clone_size: .
d_call: TRBD1
j_call: TRBJ2-2

cdr3_aa: CASSRQGADYGYTF
cdr3_nt: TGCGCCAGCAGCCGCCAGGGGGCGGACTATGGCTACACCTTC
v_call: TRBV4-1
clone_size: few
d_call: TRBD1
j_call: TRBJ1-2

cdr3_aa: CASSQDPTGTSEAFF
cdr3_nt: TGCGCCAGCAGCCAAGATCCGACAGGCACATCTGAAGCTTTCTTT
v_call: TRBV4-3
clone_size: .
d_call: .
j_call: TRBJ1-1

cdr3_aa: CASSLPSGGAFTGELFF
cdr3_nt: TGTGCCAGCAGTCTTCCGAGCGGGGGGGCCTTCACCGGGGAGCTGTTTTTT
v_call: TRBV28
clone_size: .
d_call: TRBD2
j_call: TRBJ2-2

cdr3_aa: CASSLGLAGGPGELFF
cdr3_nt: TGTGCTAGCAGCTTGGGACTAGCGGGAGGGCCCGGGGAGCTGTTTTTT
v_call: TRBV7-7
clone_size: .
d_call: TRBD2
j_call: TRBJ2-2

cdr3_aa: CASSLFWTSGSSYNEQFF
cdr3_nt: TGTGCCAGCAGTTTATTTTGGACTAGCGGAAGCTCCTACAATGAGCAGTTCTTC
v_call: TRBV27
clone_size: .
d_call: TRBD2
j_call: TRBJ2-1

cdr3_aa: CASVGGELFF
cdr3_nt: TGTGCTAGTGTCGGCGGGGAGCTGTTTTTT
v_call: TRBV12-5
clone_size: .
d_call: .
j_call: TRBJ2-2

cdr3_aa: CASSEMETGRTYGYTF
cdr3_nt: TGTGCCAGCAGTGAGATGGAGACAGGCAGGACCTATGGCTACACCTTC
v_call: TRBV2
clone_size: .
d_call: .
j_call: TRBJ1-2

cdr3_aa: CASSTDNYEQYF
cdr3_nt: TGTGCCAGCAGTACGGACAACTACGAGCAGTACTTC
v_call: TRBV6-6
clone_size: .
d_call: .
j_call: TRBJ2-7

cdr3_aa: CSVEIAGGGNTQYF
cdr3_nt: TGCAGCGTTGAAATAGCGGGAGGGGGAAATACGCAGTATTTT
v_call: TRBV29-1
clone_size: .
d_call: TRBD2
j_call: TRBJ2-3

cdr3_aa: CASRVAGTGEGYTF
cdr3_nt: TGTGCCAGCAGAGTTGCCGGGACAGGGGAAGGCTACACCTTC
v_call: TRBV6-1
clone_size: .
d_call: TRBD1
j_call: TRBJ1-2

cdr3_aa: CASKSSGTADTQYF
cdr3_nt: TGTGCCAGCAAATCTAGCGGGACCGCAGATACGCAGTATTTT
v_call: TRBV6-6
clone_size: .
d_call: TRBD2
j_call: TRBJ2-3

cdr3_aa: CASSDTSGMAYNEQFF
cdr3_nt: TGCGCCAGCAGCGACACTAGCGGGATGGCCTACAATGAGCAGTTCTTC
v_call: TRBV5-1
clone_size: .
d_call: TRBD2
j_call: TRBJ2-1

cdr3_aa: CASSPTGFYNSPLHF
cdr3_nt: TGTGCCAGCTCACCTACAGGGTTTTACAATTCACCCCTCCACTTT
v_call: TRBV18
clone_size: once
d_call: .
j_call: TRBJ1-6

cdr3_aa: CASSLGGRSPDEQYF
cdr3_nt: TGCGCCAGCAGCTTGGGCGGGAGGTCCCCCGACGAGCAGTACTTC
v_call: TRBV5-1
clone_size: once
d_call: TRBD2
j_call: TRBJ2-7

cdr3_aa: CASSSFYSNLNEQFF
cdr3_nt: TGTGCCAGCAGTTCCTTTTACTCCAACCTGAATGAGCAGTTCTTC
v_call: TRBV27
clone_size: .
d_call: .
j_call: TRBJ2-1

cdr3_aa: CASSYETGEKTEAFF
cdr3_nt: TGTGCCAGCAGTTACGAGACAGGGGAGAAGACTGAAGCTTTCTTT
v_call: TRBV6-6
clone_size: .
d_call: TRBD1
j_call: TRBJ1-1

cdr3_aa: CASTPEARADTQYF
cdr3_nt: TGTGCCAGCACCCCGGAGGCCCGGGCAGATACGCAGTATTTT
v_call: TRBV2
clone_size: .
d_call: .
j_call: TRBJ2-3

cdr3_aa: CASSYFSPSGETQYF
cdr3_nt: TGTGCCAGCAGTTATTTCAGCCCCTCGGGAGAGACCCAGTACTTC
v_call: TRBV6-6
clone_size: .
d_call: .
j_call: TRBJ2-5

cdr3_aa: CASGRGRTGVTEAFF
cdr3_nt: TGTGCCAGCGGAAGAGGACGGACAGGGGTCACTGAAGCTTTCTTT
v_call: TRBV2
clone_size: .
d_call: TRBD1
j_call: TRBJ1-1

cdr3_aa: CASSRRSTNEKLFF
cdr3_nt: TGTGCCAGTAGTCGCCGGTCGACTAATGAAAAACTGTTTTTT
v_call: TRBV19
clone_size: .
d_call: .
j_call: TRBJ1-4

cdr3_aa: CASSYPGSNYGYTF
cdr3_nt: TGTGCCAGCAGTTATCCGGGATCCAACTATGGCTACACCTTC
v_call: TRBV28
clone_size: .
d_call: .
j_call: TRBJ1-2

cdr3_aa: CASSYSRETQYF
cdr3_nt: TGTGCCAGCAGTTACTCCCGAGAGACCCAGTACTTC
v_call: TRBV6-5
clone_size: .
d_call: .
j_call: TRBJ2-5

cdr3_aa: CAWSVYGSELFF
cdr3_nt: TGTGCCTGGAGTGTATACGGATCGGAGCTGTTTTTT
v_call: TRBV30
clone_size: .
d_call: .
j_call: TRBJ2-2

cdr3_aa: CASSLLGVGPETQYF
cdr3_nt: TGTGCCAGCAGTTTACTGGGTGTGGGACCAGAGACCCAGTACTTC
v_call: TRBV27
clone_size: .
d_call: .
j_call: TRBJ2-5

cdr3_aa: CASSFNNYGYTF
cdr3_nt: TGTGCCAGCAGTTTTAATAACTATGGCTACACCTTC
v_call: TRBV27
clone_size: .
d_call: .
j_call: TRBJ1-2

cdr3_aa: CASSEQTEGLAANTGELFF
cdr3_nt: TGTGCCAGCAGCGAACAAACCGAGGGACTAGCGGCGAACACCGGGGAGCTGTTTTTT
v_call: TRBV7-2
clone_size: .
d_call: TRBD2
j_call: TRBJ2-2

cdr3_aa: CASSYSITYEQYF
cdr3_nt: TGTGCCAGCAGTTACTCAATCACCTACGAGCAGTACTTC
v_call: TRBV6-5
clone_size: .
d_call: .
j_call: TRBJ2-7